The entry below gives a single T cell receptor beta chain sequence along with its context. V shed 4 bases and J shed 3 bases, with 9 bases lying between them. Germline V gene lookup returns CDR1 MNHEY and CDR2 SVGAGI. The CDR3 is 13 residues long. This sample was taken from a study of blood T cell repertoires in COVID-19. Across the whole study: The samples span acute and convalescent COVID-19 from the United States, Italy and Spain. From T cells, B-cell-depleted T cells, or PBMCs came the material, which was cDNA or gDNA.

Source study methods: How many nucleated cells were present was estimated from reference gene primer amplification. Here immunoSEQ multiplex PCR was the method, and the copy in TCRdb shows in-frame clones only, minus some. V and J calls and clone size follow that table, whereas D and trimming were derived from the DNA. The repertoire consists of approximately 74,000 clones, with 65% to 85% occurring once and the leading ten covering about 2.5%. Sequencing was performed on peripheral blood. This sequence was found in an older man with active or convalescent COVID-19. V and J are TRBV6-5 and TRBJ1-1, with D perhaps TRBD1 (5 bases). DNA of the CDR3: TGTGCCAGCAGTTTAGCCAGGGACACTGAAGCTTTCTTT. Encoded protein: CASSLARDTEAFF.